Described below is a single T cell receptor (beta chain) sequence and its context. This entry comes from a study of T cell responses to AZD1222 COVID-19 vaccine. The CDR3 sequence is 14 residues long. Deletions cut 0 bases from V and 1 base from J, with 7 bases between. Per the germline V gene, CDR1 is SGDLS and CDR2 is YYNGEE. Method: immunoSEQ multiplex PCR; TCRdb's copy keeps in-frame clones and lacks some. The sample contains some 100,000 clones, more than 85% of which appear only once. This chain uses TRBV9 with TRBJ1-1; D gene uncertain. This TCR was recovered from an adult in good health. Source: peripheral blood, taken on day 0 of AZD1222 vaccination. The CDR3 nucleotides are TGTGCCAGCAGCGTAGTCCCCCAGAACACTGAAGCTTTCTTT. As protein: CASSVVPQNTEAFF.